This T cell receptor (beta chain) is drawn from a study of T cells after posttransplantation cyclophosphamide. Findings and caveats of the study: Donor CD8+ memory clones often dominated recipient blood repertoires at later times.

The table lists this clone with many counts. No antigen is known for it. V was pared by 4 bases and J by 4 bases, with 9 bases of the junction left unmatched. Per germline, CDR1 KGHSH and CDR2 LQKENI. The CDR3 runs 15 residues. Here immunoSEQ multiplex PCR was the method, and the copy in TCRdb shows in-frame clones only, minus some. The repertoire consists of about 24,000 clones, none detected only once. The related graft donor's blood sample was taken on the day of bone marrow donation. This chain connects TRBV18 to TRBJ1-2; TRBD1 agrees at 7 bases. The clonotype comes from a woman in her sixties or seventies in good health, CMV-negative, and a related stem cell transplant donor. Sequenced input: PBMCs. CDR3: CASSLTDEGAYGYTF. CDR3 DNA sequence: TGTGCCAGCTCACTAACGGATGAGGGGGCCTATGGCTACACCTTC.